These 27 T cell receptor beta chains were all obtained from the same sample, sequenced in a study of CD4 T cell repertoires in COVID-19 (dated by TCRdb to the early 2020s). Uncultured memory T cell samples were sequenced directly after ex vivo isolation. Libraries came from the immunoSEQ multiplex PCR assay. TCRdb retrieved this table from immuneACCESS and kept in-frame rearrangements only. Not all clones are present; in checked studies, unresolved V genes account for under half, and no reason is known for the remainder. This sample gives about 22,000 clones in total; around nine tenths of them show up just once. In total, the top ten clones hold around 0.63% of the sample. This sample comprised central memory CD4+ T cells from blood, obtained before the COVID-19 pandemic. The sample's cell subset or site label is to be understood as: CD4+ T central memory cells. The origin of the receptors is a human donor who had COVID-19.

This chain uses TRBV18 with TRBJ2-7; 9 nucleotides align to TRBD2. The CDR3 has 15 residues. V lost 3 bases to trimming and J lost 6 bases; unmatched junction nucleotides: 9. CDR1 is KGHSH, CDR2 LQKENI, per germline. CDR3 coding DNA: TGTGCCAGCTCACCCGGGGAGACTAGCGGTTCCGAGCAGTACTTC. Its protein product is CASSPGETSGSEQYF.

The V call is TRBV12-5, the J call TRBJ2-2; 7 bases are a match to TRBD2. V lost 3 bases and J lost 2; bases outside the gene matches: 3. CDR1 and CDR2 from the germline V gene are LGHNT and FRNRAP. This CDR3 contains 15 residues. CDR3: CASGFGGSNTGELFF. CDR3 nucleotide sequence: TGTGCTAGTGGTTTCGGCGGGAGCAACACCGGGGAGCTGTTTTTT.

The chain carries TRBV19 and TRBJ2-1, with TRBD2 identical over 10 bases. Germline CDR1 and CDR2: LNHDA and SQIVND (reference sequence). This CDR3 comprises 17 residues. The V and J ends lost 5 bases and 0 bases, in that order; junction bases with no gene match: 7. The CDR3 loop is CASSRGLAASSYNEQFF. The CDR3 DNA is TGTGCCAGTAGTCGCGGACTAGCGGCAAGCTCCTACAATGAGCAGTTCTTC.

This clone came up once. J is TRBJ2-2 and V is TRBV9, with no clear D. Trimming shortened V by 0 bases and J by 0 bases, and 6 bases separated the two germline ends. This CDR3 region has 15 residues. The germline V gene encodes CDR1 SGDLS and CDR2 YYNGEE. CDR3 residues: CASSVAQTNTGELFF. Written as DNA, the CDR3 is TGTGCCAGCAGCGTAGCCCAAACGAACACCGGGGAGCTGTTTTTT.

This clone was found a few times. The CDR3 nucleotides are TGTGCCAGCAGCTATACCGGGGCAGGGGCCTACGAGCAGTACTTC. Translated, it gives CASSYTGAGAYEQYF. The chain joins TRBV7-2 to TRBJ2-7; D may be TRBD1 (6 bases). V was pared by 4 bases and J by 2 bases, with 15 bases between. This CDR3 spans 15 amino acids. Per germline, CDR1 SGHTA and CDR2 FQGNSA.

The J gene is TRBJ2-1, the V gene TRBV7-2, with 9 bases that match TRBD1. The junction had 14 bases not matched to a gene; V was cut back by 5 bases and J by 12 bases. Per the germline V gene, CDR1 is SGHTA and CDR2 is FQGNSA. This CDR3 spans 15 amino acids. The CDR3 bases are TGTGCCAGCAGCGACCTTTTAGGGGGGACAGGGTTGCAGTTCTTC. Translating it yields CASSDLLGGTGLQFF. The whole variable domain, filled in from reference TRBV7-2 and TRBJ2-1, reads GAGVSQSPSNKVTEKGKDVELRCDPISGHTALYWYRQSLGQGLEFLIYFQGNSAPDKSGLPSDRFSAERTGGSVSTLTIQRTQQEDSAVYLCASSDLLGGTGLQFFGPGTRLTVL.

The chain employs TRBV6-6 and TRBJ1-3; the D is unclear. CDR3 length equals 13 residues. Deletions cut 5 bases from V and 0 bases from J, with 5 bases between. Germline CDR1 MNHNY, CDR2 SVGAGI (reference sequence). The CDR3 coding sequence is TGTGCCAGCAGTGTTAGCTCTGGAAACACCATATATTTT. Encoded protein: CASSVSSGNTIYF.

The gene calls are TRBV7-2 and TRBJ2-2; 10 bases are shared with TRBD2. The J segment lost 7 bases and the V segment lost 5 bases, leaving 7 bases of the junction unmatched. Germline loops: CDR1 SGHTA, CDR2 FQGNSA. The CDR3 totals 15 residues. The CDR3 is CASSGLAGVGGELFF. The DNA for the CDR3 is TGTGCCAGCAGCGGTCTAGCGGGAGTGGGCGGGGAGCTGTTTTTT.

This clone was seen only a few times. The chain employs TRBV5-1 and TRBJ1-1; D might be TRBD1 (6 bases). The germline V gene encodes CDR1 SGHRS and CDR2 YFSETQ. This CDR3 region has 15 residues. The ends were cut back, 1 base at V and 4 bases at J, with 14 bases in the middle. The CDR3: CASSLSPGAGTEAFF. The CDR3 DNA is TGCGCCAGCAGCTTGTCCCCAGGGGCCGGCACTGAAGCTTTCTTT.

The chain employs TRBV19 and TRBJ2-7; D not certain. V lost 8 bases and J 0 bases, leaving 11 bases between the germline ends. Germline assignment: CDR1 LNHDA and CDR2 SQIVND (reference sequence). CDR3 length equals 13 residues. CDR3 amino acids: CASAQDSSYEQYF. CDR3 coding DNA: TGTGCCAGTGCCCAGGATAGCTCCTACGAGCAGTACTTC.

This chain joins TRBV7-8 and TRBJ2-7, with 12 bases identical to TRBD1. The CDR3 is 13 amino acids. CDR1 and CDR2 from the germline V gene are SGHVS and FQNEAQ. J lost 6 bases, V lost 5 bases, and 2 bases had no gene match. This CDR3 is CASSRDRGREQYF. CDR3 nucleotides: TGTGCCAGCAGCCGGGACAGGGGGCGCGAGCAGTACTTC.

This clone was counted a few times. This rearrangement joins TRBV10-3 to TRBJ1-1, with TRBD1 as a possible D gene (6 bases). There are 14 residues in the CDR3. V lost 6 bases, J lost 4 bases, and 15 bases lay in between. CDR1 is ENHRY and CDR2 is SYGVKD in the germline V gene. The CDR3: CAIRGEQGFTEAFF. As DNA, the CDR3 is TGTGCCATCAGGGGAGAACAGGGATTCACTGAAGCTTTCTTT.

This chain joins TRBV5-4 and TRBJ1-2; TRBD1 is a possible D gene (5 bases). CDR1 SGHNT and CDR2 YYREEE come from the germline V gene (reference sequence). CDR3 size: 13 residues. The ends were cut back, 5 bases at V and 5 bases at J, with 13 bases in the middle. CDR3 sequence reads: CASSTNSGYGYTF. CDR3 coding DNA: TGTGCCAGCAGTACGAACTCAGGGTATGGCTACACCTTC. Together with reference TRBV5-4 and TRBJ1-2, the CDR3 gives the full variable domain: ETGVTQSPTHLIKTRGQQVTLRCSSQSGHNTVSWYQQALGQGPQFIFQYYREEENGRGNFPPRFSGLQFPNYSSELNVNALELDDSALYLCASSTNSGYGYTFGSGTRLTVV.

This clone showed up just once. The chain carries TRBV5-1 and TRBJ2-7; TRBD2 might be the D (6 bases). Trimming removed 7 bases from V and 4 bases from J, with 18 bases in between. Germline CDR1 SGHRS, CDR2 YFSETQ. The CDR3 runs 14 residues. CDR3 nucleotides: TGCGCCAGCGGCCGGGGGACGGAGCCTTACGAGCAGTACTTC. This codes for CASGRGTEPYEQYF.

This clone has more than one count but fewer than ten. The chain carries TRBV14 and TRBJ1-1, with 7 bases identical to TRBD1. The germline V gene has CDR1 SGHDN and CDR2 FVKESK. CDR3 length: 15 residues. V shed 2 bases, J shed 4 bases, and the junction held 7 bases outside the gene matches. CDR3 in amino acids: CASSQQGSGGTEAFF. In DNA, the CDR3 is TGTGCCAGCAGCCAACAGGGCTCAGGGGGCACTGAAGCTTTCTTT.

Details on this clone: Other nucleotide sequences in the sample specify the same CDR3. The J gene is TRBJ2-7, the V gene TRBV11-1; D may be TRBD2 (5 bases). The V end was cut by 2 bases, the J end by 0 bases, with 11 bases between. CDR1 is SGHAT, CDR2 FQDESV, per germline (reference sequence). CDR3 length equals 15 residues. The CDR3 region is CASSLRRGSSYEQYF. The CDR3, as DNA: TGTGCCAGCAGCTTACGGCGAGGGAGCTCCTACGAGCAGTACTTC.

V usage is TRBV15 and J usage is TRBJ1-5; a possible D gene is TRBD1 (6 bases). The CDR3 loop spans 15 amino acids. Trimming shortened V by 8 bases and J by 1 base, and 15 bases separated the two germline ends. CDR1 is LNHNV, CDR2 YYDKDF, per germline (reference sequence). CDR3 residues: CATHRGGSSNQPQHF. The CDR3 DNA reads TGTGCCACCCACCGGGGGGGCAGCAGCAATCAGCCCCAGCATTTT. Variable domain in full (rest from reference TRBV15 and TRBJ1-5): DAMVIQNPRYQVTQFGKPVTLSCSQTLNHNVMYWYQQKSSQAPKLLFHYYDKDFNNEADTPDNFQSRRPNTSFCFLDIRSPGLGDTAMYLCATHRGGSSNQPQHFGDGTRLSIL.

This clone was counted between two and nine times. This chain uses TRBV2 with TRBJ1-1, with 7 bases matching TRBD1. The V and J ends lost 3 bases and 6 bases, in that order; junction bases with no gene match: 16. CDR1 and CDR2 from the germline V gene are SNHLY and FYNNEI. This CDR3 has 17 residues. CDR3 coding DNA: TGTGCCAGCAGTGATATTCTTATGGTCGACAGGGCGGCTGAAGCTTTCTTT. It encodes CASSDILMVDRAAEAFF.

The chain combines TRBV5-1 with TRBJ2-7; 11 bases agree with TRBD2. Per germline, CDR1 SGHRS and CDR2 YFSETQ. The CDR3 is 16 residues long. Losses at the gene ends were 2 bases for V and 2 bases for J; bases not matched to a gene: 6. CDR3 sequence reads: CASSFTLAGGTYEQYF. The DNA for the CDR3 is TGCGCCAGCAGCTTTACCCTAGCGGGGGGTACCTACGAGCAGTACTTC. Together with reference TRBV5-1 and TRBJ2-7, the CDR3 gives the full variable domain: KAGVTQTPRYLIKTRGQQVTLSCSPISGHRSVSWYQQTPGQGLQFLFEYFSETQRNKGNFPGRFSGRQFSNSRSEMNVSTLELGDSALYLCASSFTLAGGTYEQYFGPGTRLTVT.

The chain has TRBV28 and TRBJ1-2; a weak D match, TRBD1 (5 bases). There are 15 residues in the CDR3. CDR1 is MDHEN and CDR2 is SYDVKM in the germline V gene. The V and J ends lost 7 bases and 8 bases respectively, with 23 bases between them. This chain's CDR3 is CASNSAGGGAGGYTF. In nucleotides, the CDR3 is TGTGCCAGCAACTCCGCAGGCGGAGGGGCTGGGGGCTACACCTTC.

The rearrangement links TRBV6-5 to TRBJ1-6; 10 bases are a match to TRBD1. Unmatched junction bases numbered 6, after V lost 6 bases and J lost 7 bases. The CDR3 is made up of 15 amino acids. Germline V gene sequence: CDR1 MNHEY, CDR2 SVGAGI. This chain's CDR3 is CASSPRDRGNSPLHF. The CDR3, as DNA: TGTGCCAGCAGCCCCCGGGACAGGGGCAATTCACCCCTCCACTTT.

The J gene is TRBJ2-5, the V gene TRBV11-2, with TRBD2 matching over 10 bases. Germline V CDR1 and CDR2: SGHAT, FQNNGV. V lost 5 bases, J lost 2 bases, and 8 bases stayed unmatched. CDR3 length equals 16 residues. In DNA form, the CDR3 reads TGTGCCAGCAGCCGAAGAAGGACTAGCGGACAAGAGACCCAGTACTTC. Amino acid sequence: CASSRRRTSGQETQYF. The full variable domain, completed using reference TRBV11-2 and TRBJ2-5, is EAGVAQSPRYKIIEKRQSVAFWCNPISGHATLYWYQQILGQGPKLLIQFQNNGVVDDSQLPKDRFSAERLKGVDSTLKIQPAKLEDSAVYLCASSRRRTSGQETQYFGPGTRLLVL.

The chain joins TRBV2 to TRBJ2-5; 10 bases fit TRBD2. Germline V lookup: CDR1 SNHLY, CDR2 FYNNEI. This CDR3 spans 16 amino acids. V gave up 5 bases and J gave up 2 bases; unmatched junction bases: 8. The CDR3 region is CASSFVGLANQETQYF. The CDR3 coding sequence is TGTGCCAGCAGTTTCGTGGGACTAGCGAATCAAGAGACCCAGTACTTC.

This chain uses TRBV5-1 with TRBJ2-4, with D uncertain. Looked up from germline, CDR1 is SGHRS and CDR2 is YFSETQ. The CDR3 is 14 amino acids. V lost 0 bases and J lost 6, with 10 bases in between. The DNA of the CDR3 is TGCGCCAGCAGCTTGGCTGTGGGCTCAAACATTCAGTACTTC. This codes for CASSLAVGSNIQYF.

The gene calls are TRBV7-2 and TRBJ2-3, with D perhaps matching TRBD1 (6 bases). Looked up from germline, CDR1 is SGHTA and CDR2 is FQGNSA. Trimming pared 6 bases from V and 2 bases from J, leaving 15 bases between. The CDR3 contains 15 residues. CDR3 bases: TGTGCCAGCAGGAACCGACAGGCCCTCACAGATACGCAGTATTTT. Protein sequence: CASRNRQALTDTQYF.

The CDR3 nucleotides are TGCGCCAGCAGCTTACTGGGACAGGGGGCGGAAGATACGCAGTATTTT. Its protein is CASSLLGQGAEDTQYF. The chain uses TRBV5-1 and TRBJ2-3; 12 positions agree with TRBD1. This CDR3 spans 16 amino acids. Losses at the gene ends were 2 bases for V and 5 bases for J; bases not matched to a gene: 6. CDR1 is SGHRS and CDR2 is YFSETQ in the germline V gene.

The chain is built from TRBV7-2 and TRBJ2-3; tentatively, D is TRBD2 (5 bases). The CDR3 loop spans 14 amino acids. Germline V gene lookup returns CDR1 SGHTA and CDR2 FQGNSA. Deletions cut 2 bases from V and 6 bases from J, with 12 bases between. CDR3 residues: CASSLLGWEDTQYF. The CDR3 nucleotides read TGTGCCAGCAGCTTATTAGGATGGGAGGATACGCAGTATTTT.